This T cell receptor beta chain was identified in a study of T cell repertoires in cytomegalovirus infection. About the study: Public TCR beta signatures were indicative of both CMV infection and a matching HLA type.

The CDR3 extends over 13 amino acids. Per germline, CDR1 LNHNV and CDR2 YYDKDF (reference sequence). Trimming left V 5 bases short and J 1 base short, with 8 bases between. A remark on this clonotype: Its antigen is unknown.

From the reads, TCRdb called clonotypes with MiXCR, one entry per CDR3 protein. The sample gives hundreds of thousands of distinct CDR3 sequences, roughly 26% of which show up once; 6.5% to 10% is in the top ten. Study results and caveats: Carriage of CMV together with the relevant HLA was identifiable through cumulative public TCR beta family frequency. There were HLA-C-restricted CMV-specific TCR beta clonotypes dominating the ex vivo response.

This receptor was identified in a human donor in good health (CMV status not recorded). Some clones in this sample may be carry-over from other donors' samples. V and J are TRBV15 and TRBJ2-5; D not resolved. Sample: CD8+ T cells from PBMCs. The CDR3: CATSPGFQETQYF. The CDR3 coding sequence is TGTGCCACCAGCCCCGGGTTCCAAGAGACCCAGTACTTC.